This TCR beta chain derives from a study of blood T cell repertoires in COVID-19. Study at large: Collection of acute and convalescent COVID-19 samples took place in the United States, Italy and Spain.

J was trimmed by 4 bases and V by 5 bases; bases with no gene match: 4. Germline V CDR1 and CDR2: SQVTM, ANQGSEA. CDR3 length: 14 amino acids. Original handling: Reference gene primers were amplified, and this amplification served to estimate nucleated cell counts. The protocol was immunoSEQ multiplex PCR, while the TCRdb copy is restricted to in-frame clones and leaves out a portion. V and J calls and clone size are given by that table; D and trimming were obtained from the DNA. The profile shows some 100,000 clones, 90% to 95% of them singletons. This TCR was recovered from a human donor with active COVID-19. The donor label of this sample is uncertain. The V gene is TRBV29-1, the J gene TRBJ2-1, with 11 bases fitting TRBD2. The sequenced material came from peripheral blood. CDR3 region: CSVYGTSGYNEQFF. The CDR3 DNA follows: TGCAGCGTTTACGGGACTAGCGGTTACAATGAGCAGTTCTTC.